This TCR beta chain was identified during a study of high-grade serous ovarian cancer treatment subgroups. Study at large: Samples averaged approximately 15,000 reads and around 7,000 unique TCR beta rearrangements.

J lost 3 bases, V lost 0 bases, and 5 bases had no gene match. Germline V gene sequence: CDR1 SGDLS, CDR2 YYNGEE. This CDR3 region has 16 residues. Whole-study results and caveats: These tumor repertoires lack spatial information from bulk sequencing. Different patients shared almost no repertoire; same-patient tumors shared about 0.1 to 0.79.

Tumor tissue was taken before any definitive surgery or chemotherapy was given. The count of this clone is one. Its antigen is not known. The data were produced by immunoSEQ multiplex PCR, yet TCRdb's version contains in-frame clones alone and is incomplete. Here the sample spans about 15,000 clones, about nine tenths being singletons. This TCR was sampled from a human donor with high-grade serous ovarian cancer. The source material was tumor tissue. The J gene is TRBJ2-5, the V gene TRBV9, with TRBD2 matching 10 bases. The DNA for the CDR3 is TGTGCCAGCAGCGTAGACTCCCTAGCGGGGGAAGAGACCCAGTACTTC. Protein: CASSVDSLAGEETQYF.